This TCR beta chain was profiled in a study of T cell repertoires in ileal Crohn's disease. Study background: All patients had surgery for stricturing (61%) or penetrating (39%) disease.

Trimming took 5 bases from V and 9 from J; bases not matched to a gene: 13. Germline V gene lookup returns CDR1 SNHLY and CDR2 FYNNEI. The CDR3 has 15 amino acids. Clones were sequenced by immunoSEQ multiplex PCR, and TCRdb holds only the in-frame ones, with some missing. The sample yields approximately 13,000 clones, less than 85% seen once. Sequencing was done on a sample of ileal tissue. This receptor was identified in an adult with Crohn's disease. J is TRBJ2-7 and V is TRBV2, with 10 positions matching TRBD1. DNA for the CDR3: TGTGCCAGCAGTTCTCCCACCGGGACAGGGGCATCGCAGTACTTC. Amino acid sequence: CASSSPTGTGASQYF.